The sequence of this T cell receptor (beta chain) was determined in a study of CDR3 diversity in severe acne. Germline assignment: CDR1 SNHLY and CDR2 FYNNEI. CDR3 length: 13 amino acids. Trimming pared 8 bases from V and 8 bases from J, leaving 18 bases between. TCRdb ran MiXCR on the PCR reads and lists one entry per CDR3 protein. The sample carries tens of thousands of distinct CDR3 sequences, 51% recorded once. This clonotype was observed at least ten times. The specimen was blood. V is TRBV2 and J is TRBJ1-2; D remains unclear. This TCR came from a male donor in good health, without acne. The DNA for the CDR3 is TGTGCCAGCCGGACGGGTTTGGGCTGGGGCTACACCTTC. Translating it yields CASRTGLGWGYTF.